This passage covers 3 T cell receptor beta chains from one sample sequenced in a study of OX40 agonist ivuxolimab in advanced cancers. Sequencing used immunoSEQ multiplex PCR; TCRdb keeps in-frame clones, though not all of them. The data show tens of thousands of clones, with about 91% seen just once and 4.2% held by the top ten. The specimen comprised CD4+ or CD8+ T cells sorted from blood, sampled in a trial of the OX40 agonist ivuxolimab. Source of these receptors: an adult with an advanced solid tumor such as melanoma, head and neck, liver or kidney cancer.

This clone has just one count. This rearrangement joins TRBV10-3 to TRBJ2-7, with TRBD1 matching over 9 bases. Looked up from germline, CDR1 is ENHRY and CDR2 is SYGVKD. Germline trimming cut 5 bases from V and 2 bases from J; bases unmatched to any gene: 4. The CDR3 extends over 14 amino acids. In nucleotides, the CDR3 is TGTGCCATCAGTCCGGGACAGGGTCCCTACGAGCAGTACTTC. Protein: CAISPGQGPYEQYF.

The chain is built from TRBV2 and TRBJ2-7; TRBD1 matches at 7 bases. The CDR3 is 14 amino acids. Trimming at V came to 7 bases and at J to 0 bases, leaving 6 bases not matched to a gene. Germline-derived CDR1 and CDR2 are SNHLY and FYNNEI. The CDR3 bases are TGTGCCAGCATATCCGGGGACAGCTCCTACGAGCAGTACGTC. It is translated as CASISGDSSYEQYV.

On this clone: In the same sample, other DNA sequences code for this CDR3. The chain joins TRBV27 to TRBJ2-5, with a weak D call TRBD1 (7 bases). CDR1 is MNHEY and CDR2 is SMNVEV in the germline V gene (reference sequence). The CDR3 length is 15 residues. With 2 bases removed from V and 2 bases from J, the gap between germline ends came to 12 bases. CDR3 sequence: CASSLGGGSQETQYF. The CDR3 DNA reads TGTGCCAGCAGTTTAGGAGGGGGCTCTCAAGAGACCCAGTACTTC.